The source of this TCR beta chain is a study of blood T cell repertoires in COVID-19. About the study: T cells, B-cell-depleted T cells, or PBMCs supplied cDNA or gDNA.

The germline CDR1 and CDR2 sequences are ENHRY and SYGVKD. The CDR3 is 12 residues long. Trimming left V 3 bases short and J 4 bases short, with 5 bases between. This clone was counted a few times. Sequencing was performed with immunoSEQ multiplex PCR; in TCRdb, only in-frame clones are kept and a portion is missing. Of 250,000 or so clones detected, 75% to 90% appear once; the ten largest clones hold about 4.6%. This chain connects TRBV10-3 to TRBJ2-3, with D uncertain. The sequence came from a woman between 40 and 55 years old who had recovered from COVID-19. The sample was peripheral blood. CDR3 nucleotides: TGTGCCATCAGTGACATAGCAGATACGCAGTATTTT. Protein sequence: CAISDIADTQYF.